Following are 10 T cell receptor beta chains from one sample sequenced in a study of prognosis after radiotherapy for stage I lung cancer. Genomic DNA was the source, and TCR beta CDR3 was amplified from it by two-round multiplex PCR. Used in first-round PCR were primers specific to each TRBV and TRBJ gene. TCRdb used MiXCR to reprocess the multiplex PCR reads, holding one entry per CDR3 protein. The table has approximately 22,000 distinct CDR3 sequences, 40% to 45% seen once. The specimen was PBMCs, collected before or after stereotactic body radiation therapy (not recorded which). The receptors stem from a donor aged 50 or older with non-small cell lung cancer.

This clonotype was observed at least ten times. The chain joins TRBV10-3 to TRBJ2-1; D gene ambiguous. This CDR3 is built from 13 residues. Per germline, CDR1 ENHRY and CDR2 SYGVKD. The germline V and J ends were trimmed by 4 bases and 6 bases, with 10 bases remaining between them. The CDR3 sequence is CAISVIEVNEQFF. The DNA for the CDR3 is TGTGCCATCAGTGTTATAGAAGTCAATGAGCAGTTCTTC.

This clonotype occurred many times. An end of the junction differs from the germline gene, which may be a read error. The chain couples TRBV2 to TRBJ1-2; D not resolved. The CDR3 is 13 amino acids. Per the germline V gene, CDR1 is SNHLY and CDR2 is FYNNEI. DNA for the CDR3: TGTGCCAACAGTGCTCGGCGGGACTATGGCTACACCTTC. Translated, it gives CANSARRDYGYTF.

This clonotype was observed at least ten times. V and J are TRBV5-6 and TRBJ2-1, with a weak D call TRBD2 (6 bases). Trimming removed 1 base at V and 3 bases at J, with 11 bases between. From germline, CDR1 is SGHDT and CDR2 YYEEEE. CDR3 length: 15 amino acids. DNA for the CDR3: TGTGCCAGCAGCTTGTTCGGGAGCGACTACAATGAGCAGTTCTTC. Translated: CASSLFGSDYNEQFF. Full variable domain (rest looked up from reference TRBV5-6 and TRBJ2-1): DAGVTQSPTHLIKTRGQQVTLRCSPKSGHDTVSWYQQALGQGPQFIFQYYEEEERQRGNFPDRFSGHQFPNYSSELNVNALLLGDSALYLCASSLFGSDYNEQFFGPGTRLTVL.

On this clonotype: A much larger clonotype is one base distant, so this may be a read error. The CDR3 sequence: CSSSREGYNEQFF. CDR3 nucleotides: TGTTCCAGCTCACGTGAGGGGTACAATGAGCAGTTCTTC. The chain combines TRBV18 with TRBJ2-1; possibly TRBD1 or TRBD2 for D (5 bases each). The CDR3 is 13 residues long. CDR1 and CDR2 (germline): KGHSH, LQKENI.

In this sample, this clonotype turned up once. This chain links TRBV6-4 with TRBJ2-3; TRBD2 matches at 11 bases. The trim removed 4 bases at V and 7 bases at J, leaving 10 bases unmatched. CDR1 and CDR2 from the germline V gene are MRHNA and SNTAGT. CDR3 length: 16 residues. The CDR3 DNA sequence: TGTGCCAGCAGTGGCTCCGGGACTAGCGGAACAAATACGCAGTATTTT. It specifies CASSGSGTSGTNTQYF.

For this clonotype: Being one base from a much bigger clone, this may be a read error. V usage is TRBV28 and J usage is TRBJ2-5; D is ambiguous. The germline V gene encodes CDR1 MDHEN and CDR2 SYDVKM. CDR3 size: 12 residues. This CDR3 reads CVSSSPQETQYF. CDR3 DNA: TGTGTCAGCAGTTCCCCCCAAGAGACCCAGTACTTC.

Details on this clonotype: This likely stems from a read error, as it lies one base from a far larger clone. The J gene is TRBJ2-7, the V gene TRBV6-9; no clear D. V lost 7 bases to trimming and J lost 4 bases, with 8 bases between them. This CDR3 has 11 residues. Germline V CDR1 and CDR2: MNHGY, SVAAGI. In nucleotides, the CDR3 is TGTGCCAGCATCGCCCGTTACGAGCAGTACTTC. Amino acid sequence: CASIARYEQYF.

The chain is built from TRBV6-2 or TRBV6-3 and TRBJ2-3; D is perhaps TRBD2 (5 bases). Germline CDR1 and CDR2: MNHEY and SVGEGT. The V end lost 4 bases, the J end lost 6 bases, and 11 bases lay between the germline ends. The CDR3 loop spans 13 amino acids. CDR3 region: CASSLGALDTQYF. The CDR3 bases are TGTGCCAGCAGTTTGGGAGCGTTGGATACGCAGTATTTT.

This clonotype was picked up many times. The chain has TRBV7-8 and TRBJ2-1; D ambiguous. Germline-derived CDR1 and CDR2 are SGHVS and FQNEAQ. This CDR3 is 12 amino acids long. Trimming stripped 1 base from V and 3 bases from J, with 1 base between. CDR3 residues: CASSLGYNEQFF. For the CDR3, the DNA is TGTGCCAGCAGCTTAGGCTACAATGAGCAGTTCTTC.

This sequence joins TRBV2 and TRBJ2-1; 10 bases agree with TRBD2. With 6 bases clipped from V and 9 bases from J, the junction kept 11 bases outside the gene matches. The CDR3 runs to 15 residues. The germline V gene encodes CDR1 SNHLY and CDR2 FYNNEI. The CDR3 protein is CASSPFKREGPEQFF. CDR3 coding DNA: TGTGCCAGCAGCCCATTTAAGCGGGAGGGCCCTGAGCAGTTCTTC.